This T cell receptor (beta chain) appears in the sequencing data of a study of T cells expressing NK-cell markers. Across the study: The study drew TCR beta repertoires from sorted CD3+CD56+NKG2C+, CD3+CD56+NKG2C- and CD3+CD56-NKG2C+ T cells.

Study-wide points: Also leading the CD3+CD56-NKG2C+ fraction in a handful of donors were these clonotypes. In a group of 5 or 6 donors, dominant NKG2C+ clonotypes represented about 1.0-7.0% of CD8+ T cells.

TCR beta libraries carry UMIs added by 5'RACE template switching. Reanalyzing the 5' RACE reads, TCRdb keeps one entry per CDR3 protein, without DNA. This sample's clone table lists about 460,000 distinct CDR3 sequences. Comment on this clonotype: Antigen: not known.

The TCR was taken from a woman between 45 and 65 years old in good health. The sequenced sample was blood T cells: a sorted CD56 or NKG2C T cell subset, CD4+ or CD8+ T cells, or bulk PBMC T cells (not recorded which).

The CDR3 loop is CASSEIGADNEQFF. V gene TRBV25-1 combines with J gene TRBJ2-1; the TCRdb call, TRBD1, lacks DNA for checking. Germline V gene sequence: CDR1 MGHDK, CDR2 SYGVNS. The CDR3 is made up of 14 amino acids.